The clone carrying this T cell receptor (beta chain) was detected a few times. The antigen is undetermined. The entry originates in a study of memory CD4+ T cells and cytomegalovirus serostatus. Points from the study as a whole: Each of approximately 70 CMV-associated TCRbeta sequences occurred in one to five individuals.

The assay was immunoSEQ multiplex PCR, and TCRdb's table has in-frame clones only and misses some. Here the sample spans 40,000 to 50,000 clones, 60% to 80% being singletons. Single viable CD3+CD4+CD8-CD45RO+ cells were sorted as the memory CD4+ T cells. Serum IgG to CMV pp150, pp28, p38 and p52 defined serostatus. V was trimmed by 5 bases and J by 0 bases, leaving 13 bases between them. This CDR3 has 15 residues. CDR1 and CDR2 (germline): LNHDA, SQIVND (reference sequence). The chain joins TRBV19 to TRBJ1-1; D ambiguous. The receptor comes from an adult in good health and CMV-seropositive. The source material was memory CD4+ T cells from blood. The CDR3 sequence: CASSRAPGMNTEAFF. In DNA, the CDR3 is TGTGCCAGTAGTCGGGCTCCGGGGATGAACACTGAAGCTTTCTTT.